The 32 T cell receptor beta chains presented below share a single source sample, sequenced in a study of patients and donors after allogeneic stem cell transplantation. Via MiXCR, TCRdb re-called the RT-PCR reads, giving one row per CDR3 protein. This table holds roughly 180,000 distinct CDR3 sequences, less than 45% found once. The sample comprised blood, either unsorted or a sorted T cell fraction (not recorded which). Every receptor here comes from a human donor who was either an allogeneic HSCT recipient or a stem cell or donor lymphocyte infusion donor (not recorded which). It is not recorded whose cells these are; they may come from a transplant donor.

The chain carries TRBV12-3 or TRBV12-4 and TRBJ1-2; D is perhaps TRBD1 (5 bases). This CDR3 spans 16 amino acids. V lost 2 bases and J lost 3, with 16 bases in between. The CDR3 DNA follows: TGTGCCAGCAGTTTATTAGGGGACCCAACGGACTATGGCTACACCTTC. Its translation is CASSLLGDPTDYGYTF.

The chain links TRBV6-5 to TRBJ2-1; D is unresolved. The V gene lost 6 bases and the J gene lost 0 bases, with 6 bases spanning the gap. The germline gives CDR1 MNHEY, CDR2 SVGAGI. CDR3 length: 13 residues. The CDR3 DNA reads as TGTGCCAGCAGCTCGTTCTCCTACAATGAGCAGTTCTTC. Its protein product is CASSSFSYNEQFF.

This rearrangement joins TRBV6-2 or TRBV6-3 to TRBJ2-7; 9 bases agree with TRBD2. Unmatched junction bases numbered 16, after V lost 5 bases and J lost 11 bases. CDR1 is MNHEY, CDR2 SVGEGT, per germline. The CDR3 is made up of 15 amino acids. CDR3 nucleotides: TGTGCCAGCAGTCCCCCTTCCGCGGGAGGGCCCTCGGAGTACTTC. This sequence encodes CASSPPSAGGPSEYF.

This clonotype occurred a few times. The chain is built from TRBV15 and TRBJ1-2, with TRBD1 identical over 7 bases. CDR1 and CDR2 from the germline V gene are LNHNV and YYDKDF (reference sequence). Unmatched junction bases numbered 8, after V lost 4 bases and J lost 3 bases. CDR3 length equals 15 residues. The CDR3 DNA is TGTGCCACCAGCATATTCAGGACAGGCGACTATGGCTACACCTTC. Protein product: CATSIFRTGDYGYTF.

V gene TRBV9 combines with J gene TRBJ2-5, with no clear D. This CDR3 has 14 amino acids. Trimming left V 0 bases short and J 4 bases short, with 10 bases between. Germline V gene lookup returns CDR1 SGDLS and CDR2 YYNGEE. The CDR3 sequence: CASSVGGVVETQYF. The DNA for the CDR3 is TGTGCCAGCAGCGTAGGTGGTGTTGTAGAGACCCAGTACTTC.

Many counts were recorded for this clonotype. The J gene is TRBJ1-2, the V gene TRBV6-2 or TRBV6-3; tentative D call: TRBD1 (5 bases). CDR1 is MNHEY and CDR2 is SVGEGT in the germline V gene. The germline V and J ends were trimmed by 5 bases and 3 bases, with 10 bases remaining between them. The CDR3 is 13 amino acids. The CDR3 spells CASSLQGDYGYTF. In nucleotides, the CDR3 is TGTGCCAGCAGTCTCCAGGGAGACTATGGCTACACCTTC.

There are a few counts of this clonotype. The chain uses TRBV5-6 and TRBJ1-1; D gene ambiguous. Germline-derived CDR1 and CDR2 are SGHDT and YYEEEE. There are 16 residues in the CDR3. The germline V and J ends were trimmed by 1 base and 0 bases, with 13 bases remaining between them. The CDR3 nucleotides are TGTGCCAGCAGCTTGCTCAGGATTAACATGAACACTGAAGCTTTCTTT. Its translation: CASSLLRINMNTEAFF.

The chain links TRBV5-6 to TRBJ2-7, with no clear D. There are 12 residues in the CDR3. The germline V and J ends were trimmed by 0 bases and 6 bases, with 7 bases remaining between them. CDR1 SGHDT and CDR2 YYEEEE come from the germline V gene. The CDR3 is CASSLGVAEQYF. In DNA form, the CDR3 reads TGTGCCAGCAGCTTGGGTGTTGCCGAGCAGTACTTC.

This clonotype was detected once. CDR3: CSAGDFSYEQYF. As DNA, the CDR3 is TGCAGTGCGGGGGACTTCAGCTACGAGCAGTACTTC. The V call is TRBV20-1, the J call TRBJ2-7; D is perhaps TRBD2 (6 bases). Germline V lookup: CDR1 DFQATT, CDR2 SNEGSKA (reference sequence). The V and J ends lost 6 bases and 3 bases respectively, with 12 bases between them. This CDR3 spans 12 amino acids.

This clonotype has more than one count but fewer than ten. As DNA, the CDR3 is TGCGCCAGCAGCTTGGATGGAGGAAACACCATATATTTT. Its translation is CASSLDGGNTIYF. The rearrangement uses TRBV5-1 and TRBJ1-3; no firm D call. V lost 0 bases to trimming and J lost 4 bases, with 5 bases between them. The germline V gene has CDR1 SGHRS and CDR2 YFSETQ. This CDR3 has 13 amino acids.

This clonotype was observed a handful of times. V is TRBV10-3 and J is TRBJ2-1, with 11 nucleotides matching TRBD1. V shed 2 bases, J shed 4 bases, and the junction held 4 bases outside the gene matches. Germline V CDR1 and CDR2: ENHRY, SYGVKD. The CDR3 has 16 amino acids. The CDR3 reads CAISETGQGAYNEQFF. The CDR3 nucleotides read TGTGCCATCAGTGAGACCGGACAGGGGGCTTACAATGAGCAGTTCTTC.

The chain joins TRBV12-3 or TRBV12-4 to TRBJ2-5; no clear D gene. CDR3 length: 11 residues. The V and J ends lost 6 bases and 7 bases respectively, with 9 bases between them. In DNA form, the CDR3 reads TGTGCCAGCAGCGTCTCTTGGACCCAGTACTTC. Its translation: CASSVSWTQYF.

This rearrangement joins TRBV2 to TRBJ2-3; 10 nucleotides match TRBD2. CDR3 length equals 16 residues. V was pared by 1 base and J by 4 bases, with 5 bases of the junction left unmatched. The germline V gene encodes CDR1 SNHLY and CDR2 FYNNEI. The CDR3 is CASSEGLAGASDTQYF. CDR3 in DNA: TGTGCCAGCAGTGAAGGGCTAGCGGGAGCTTCAGATACGCAGTATTTT. Using reference TRBV2 and TRBJ2-3 for the parts outside the CDR3, the full variable domain is EPEVTQTPSHQVTQMGQEVILRCVPISNHLYFYWYRQILGQKVEFLVSFYNNEISEKSEIFDDQFSVERPDGSNFTLKIRSTKLEDSAMYFCASSEGLAGASDTQYFGPGTRLTVL.

The V gene is TRBV27, the J gene TRBJ1-5; no reliable D call. With 3 bases removed from V and 6 bases from J, the gap between germline ends came to 12 bases. The germline V gene encodes CDR1 MNHEY and CDR2 SMNVEV (reference sequence). The CDR3 is made up of 14 amino acids. The DNA for the CDR3 is TGTGCCAGCAGTTTTGAAGGGTCAAGTCAGCCCCAGCATTTT. This translates into CASSFEGSSQPQHF.

CDR3 protein: CASSLKGYYEQYF. The CDR3, as DNA: TGTGCCAGCAGTTTAAAGGGGTACTACGAGCAGTACTTC. The chain uses TRBV12-3 or TRBV12-4 and TRBJ2-7; possibly TRBD1 for D (5 bases). Trimming pared 2 bases from V and 3 bases from J, leaving 8 bases between. This CDR3 spans 13 amino acids.

The gene calls are TRBV6-5 and TRBJ1-4, with 10 bases lining up with TRBD1. The CDR3 loop spans 14 amino acids. From germline, CDR1 is MNHEY and CDR2 SVGAGI. The ends lost 8 bases at V and 7 bases at J; junction bases unmatched: 7. CDR3 nucleotide sequence: TGTGCCAGCGGCCCGGGACAGGGGTTTGAAAAACTGTTTTTT. Its protein is CASGPGQGFEKLFF.

Here the CDR3 reads CSAPEGDWDNEQFF. As DNA, the CDR3 is TGCAGTGCTCCTGAGGGGGACTGGGACAATGAGCAGTTCTTC. The chain carries TRBV20-1 and TRBJ2-1; the D call may be TRBD1 or TRBD2 (6 bases each). This CDR3 contains 14 residues. CDR1 is DFQATT, CDR2 SNEGSKA, per germline (reference sequence). The V end was cut by 5 bases, the J end by 5 bases, with 16 bases between.

The chain couples TRBV29-1 to TRBJ1-2; 11 bases fit TRBD1. The V gene end was trimmed by 6 bases and the J gene end by 4 bases; junction bases not matched to a gene: 13. CDR1 SQVTM and CDR2 ANQGSEA come from the germline V gene. The CDR3 runs to 16 residues. This CDR3 is CSVDDVGQGASYGYTF. The CDR3 nucleotides are TGCAGCGTAGATGATGTTGGACAGGGGGCGAGCTATGGCTACACCTTC.

V and J are TRBV15 and TRBJ2-1; a possible D gene is TRBD1 (6 bases). The ends were cut back, 6 bases at V and 0 bases at J, with 21 bases in the middle. This CDR3 comprises 18 residues. Germline lookup yields CDR1 LNHNV and CDR2 YYDKDF (reference sequence). This CDR3 is CATRALARDTSSYNEQFF. The CDR3 bases are TGTGCCACCAGGGCTTTGGCCCGGGACACTTCCTCCTACAATGAGCAGTTCTTC.

This rearrangement joins TRBV4-2 to TRBJ2-5; maybe TRBD2 (5 bases). Germline V gene data show CDR1 as LGHNA and CDR2 as YNFKEQ. Trimming took 1 base from V and 5 from J, leaving 17 bases between them. CDR3 length: 16 residues. The CDR3 DNA reads TGTGCCAGCAGCCAAGTTGGAAGAAGCGGTGTGGAGACCCAGTACTTC. Translated, it gives CASSQVGRSGVETQYF.

The chain is built from TRBV7-2 and TRBJ1-2, with TRBD1 identical over 7 bases. The CDR3 consists of 16 residues. CDR1 and CDR2 (germline): SGHTA, FQGNSA. V dropped 5 bases and J dropped 4; count of bases not matched to a gene: 13. The chain's CDR3 is CASSPRIGGAGYGYTF. The CDR3 coding sequence is TGTGCCAGCAGCCCTAGGATAGGGGGCGCAGGCTATGGCTACACCTTC.

The rearrangement joins TRBV12-3 or TRBV12-4 to TRBJ1-4; TRBD1 matches at 12 bases. The CDR3 is made up of 15 amino acids. Trimming at V came to 1 base and at J to 10 bases, leaving 4 bases not matched to a gene. Here the CDR3 reads CASSLVGQGAGKLFF. As DNA, the CDR3 is TGTGCCAGCAGTTTAGTGGGACAGGGGGCCGGAAAACTGTTTTTT.

The chain joins TRBV4-3 to TRBJ1-5; no firm D call. V lost 0 bases and J lost 3, with 9 bases in between. Germline CDR1 is LGHNA and CDR2 is YSLEER. The CDR3 is made up of 15 amino acids. This chain's CDR3 is CASSQDVKVNQPQHF. The CDR3 DNA sequence: TGCGCCAGCAGCCAAGACGTTAAGGTCAATCAGCCCCAGCATTTT.

The J gene is TRBJ1-2, the V gene TRBV2; D call uncertain. Germline loops: CDR1 SNHLY, CDR2 FYNNEI. This CDR3 region has 12 residues. V lost 5 bases, J lost 4 bases, and 8 bases lay in between. The CDR3 sequence: CASSQERYGYTF. The DNA for the CDR3 is TGTGCCAGCAGTCAGGAACGCTATGGCTACACCTTC.

The rearrangement links TRBV20-1 to TRBJ2-7; D may be TRBD1 or TRBD2 (5 bases each). This CDR3 region has 13 residues. Germline CDR1 and CDR2: DFQATT and SNEGSKA (reference sequence). The V and J ends lost 6 bases and 0 bases respectively, with 12 bases between them. CDR3 nucleotides: TGCAGTGCCGAGGGGCGGACCTCCTACGAGCAGTACTTC. Translated: CSAEGRTSYEQYF.

The rearrangement joins TRBV7-9 to TRBJ1-2; 10 bases are shared with TRBD1. The CDR3 spans 16 residues. With 2 bases clipped from V and 5 bases from J, the junction kept 8 bases outside the gene matches. Germline V gene data show CDR1 as SEHNR and CDR2 as FQNEAQ (reference sequence). This CDR3 is CASSLNRGQGIYGYTF. CDR3 in DNA: TGTGCCAGCAGCTTAAATCGGGGACAGGGGATATATGGCTACACCTTC. The full variable domain, its missing parts supplied by reference TRBV7-9 and TRBJ1-2, is DTGVSQNPRHKITKRGQNVTFRCDPISEHNRLYWYRQTLGQGPEFLTYFQNEAQLEKSRLLSDRFSAERPKGSFSTLEIQRTEQGDSAMYLCASSLNRGQGIYGYTFGSGTRLTVV.

This clonotype was observed a handful of times. The gene calls are TRBV5-1 and TRBJ2-3; D not resolved. Germline loops: CDR1 SGHRS, CDR2 YFSETQ. CDR3 size: 15 residues. V lost 3 bases, J lost 5 bases, and 16 bases lay in between. In DNA, the CDR3 is TGCGCCAGCAGCTCGGTAGACCCCGTAGGAGATACGCAGTATTTT. It is translated as CASSSVDPVGDTQYF.

This clonotype was found a few times. The rearrangement uses TRBV20-1 and TRBJ2-7, with D unresolved. Germline V CDR1 and CDR2: DFQATT, SNEGSKA (reference sequence). The V end was cut by 0 bases, the J end by 1 base, with 13 bases between. The CDR3 has 15 amino acids. CDR3 loop: CSARDLGLPSYEQYF. The CDR3 DNA is TGCAGTGCTAGAGATTTAGGGCTACCGTCCTACGAGCAGTACTTC.

Only a few counts were recorded for this clonotype. This chain joins TRBV7-9 and TRBJ2-1, with D possibly being TRBD1 or TRBD2 (5 bases each). The length of the CDR3 is 14 residues. Germline-derived CDR1 and CDR2 are SEHNR and FQNEAQ (reference sequence). Trimming removed 5 bases from V and 2 bases from J, with 10 bases in between. Written as DNA, the CDR3 is TGTGCCAGCAGCCGGGACGGTGCCTACAATGAGCAGTTCTTC. This encodes CASSRDGAYNEQFF.

The chain carries TRBV7-6 and TRBJ1-5; no firm D call. The V and J ends lost 2 bases and 0 bases respectively, with 14 bases between them. CDR3 length equals 17 residues. Germline assignment: CDR1 SGHVS and CDR2 FNYEAQ. The DNA of the CDR3 is TGTGCCAGCAGCTTAAAATTAGGCCGTTATAGCAATCAGCCCCAGCATTTT. It encodes CASSLKLGRYSNQPQHF.

V gene TRBV5-1 combines with J gene TRBJ2-7; 7 bases line up with TRBD1. CDR1 is SGHRS and CDR2 is YFSETQ in the germline V gene. Germline trimming cut 5 bases from V and 0 bases from J; bases unmatched to any gene: 5. The CDR3 length is 14 residues. The CDR3 sequence: CASSLTGSSYEQYF. For the CDR3, the DNA is TGCGCCAGCAGTCTGACAGGGAGCTCCTACGAGCAGTACTTC.

This clonotype was observed a few times. This rearrangement joins TRBV5-5 to TRBJ1-2; tentatively, D is TRBD1 (6 bases). This CDR3 spans 14 amino acids. Deletions cut 0 bases from V and 8 bases from J, with 14 bases between. Germline V gene sequence: CDR1 SGHKS, CDR2 YYEKEE (reference sequence). The CDR3 nucleotides read TGTGCCAGCAGCTTGGAACAGGGCACCGGGGGCTACACCTTC. This encodes CASSLEQGTGGYTF.